This T cell receptor beta chain appears in the sequencing data of a study of cytomegalovirus exposure and HLA in healthy donors. This CDR3 is built from 13 residues. V shed 1 base and J shed 2 bases, with 4 bases lying between them. Per germline, CDR1 SGHKS and CDR2 YYEKEE (reference sequence). General study findings and limits: Altogether, more than 150 TCR beta chains were recorded as cytomegalovirus-associated. About 87% or about 30% of the time was how often most TCR beta V segments were productive, according to an earlier analysis.

This clone was seen repeatedly, ten times or more. The antigen remains undetermined. The primer mix had 60 Vbeta and 13 Jbeta primers. Clones were sequenced by immunoSEQ multiplex PCR, and TCRdb holds only the in-frame ones, with some missing. The profile shows 82,000 or so clones, about 9.5% of them singletons. The sequencing sample was made of PBMCs. The clonotype originates from a man in his 60s in good health and CMV-seropositive. V gene TRBV5-5 combines with J gene TRBJ1-3, with D hard to call. CDR3 region: CASSLTAGNTIYF. The CDR3 DNA sequence: TGTGCCAGCAGCTTGACAGCTGGAAACACCATATATTTT.